The 21 T cell receptor beta chains listed next were all sequenced from one sample in a study of PD-L1 blockade in urothelial cancer. This table comes from immunoSEQ multiplex PCR, and its TCRdb copy is limited to in-frame clones, with some not included. The repertoire holds under 50,000 clones, with roughly 90% as singletons. As to time point: peripheral blood 6 weeks after treatment start. This specimen consisted of PBMCs, obtained around atezolizumab (anti-PD-L1) treatment. These receptors were obtained from a man in his 60s with urothelial cancer.

The chain employs TRBV28 and TRBJ1-4, with TRBD1 matching 8 bases. In germline, CDR1 is MDHEN, CDR2 SYDVKM. CDR3 size: 15 residues. The V and J ends lost 2 bases and 8 bases, in that order; junction bases with no gene match: 7. The CDR3 DNA reads TGTGCCAGCAGTTTAACGGGACAGGCGTCCGAAAAACTGTTTTTT. Amino acids: CASSLTGQASEKLFF.

The chain employs TRBV7-9 and TRBJ1-6; 9 bases agree with TRBD1. The CDR3 extends over 13 amino acids. The ends lost 5 bases at V and 14 bases at J; junction bases unmatched: 7. In germline, CDR1 is SEHNR, CDR2 FQNEAQ (reference sequence). CDR3 sequence: CASSRTGETALHF. The DNA for the CDR3 is TGTGCCAGCAGCAGGACAGGGGAGACGGCCCTCCACTTT.

This chain joins TRBV28 and TRBJ2-3; 9 positions agree with TRBD2. Germline CDR1 and CDR2: MDHEN and SYDVKM. V trimming: 8 bases; J trimming: 4 bases; junction bases outside the gene matches: 7. This CDR3 spans 14 amino acids. The CDR3 protein is CASADIAGADTQYF. Here the CDR3 DNA reads TGTGCCAGCGCGGATATAGCGGGAGCAGATACGCAGTATTTT.

The genes are TRBV18 and TRBJ2-7, with no clear D. This CDR3 has 14 amino acids. The V and J ends lost 4 bases and 0 bases respectively, with 10 bases between them. Germline assignment: CDR1 KGHSH and CDR2 LQKENI. Written as DNA, the CDR3 is TGTGCCAGCTCACAACAACCCAACTCCTACGAGCAGTACTTC. This encodes CASSQQPNSYEQYF. Looking up the rest from reference TRBV18 and TRBJ2-7 gives the full variable domain: NAGVMQNPRHLVRRRGQEARLRCSPMKGHSHVYWYRQLPEEGLKFMVYLQKENIIDESGMPKERFSAEFPKEGPSILRIQQVVRGDSAAYFCASSQQPNSYEQYFGPGTRLTVT.

This clone came up once. CDR3 sequence: CASSLDSYSNQPQHF. The CDR3 DNA reads as TGCGCCAGCAGCCTGGACAGTTATAGCAATCAGCCCCAGCATTTT. The chain couples TRBV5-1 to TRBJ1-5, with a tentative D call TRBD1 (6 bases). The V gene's germline CDR1 is SGHRS and CDR2 YFSETQ. V lost 4 bases and J lost 0, with 11 bases in between. The CDR3 has 15 residues.

The rearrangement links TRBV18 to TRBJ2-1, with TRBD1 as a possible D gene (6 bases). V lost 6 bases, J lost 0 bases, and 12 bases lay in between. This CDR3 has 15 residues. CDR1 KGHSH and CDR2 LQKENI come from the germline V gene. DNA of the CDR3: TGTGCCAGCTCGAAGGACAGTTACTCCTACAATGAGCAGTTCTTC. Translating gives CASSKDSYSYNEQFF.

This clone was picked up a small number of times. This chain connects TRBV5-1 to TRBJ2-3; D is unresolved. Deletions cut 0 bases from V and 0 bases from J, with 5 bases between. Per germline, CDR1 SGHRS and CDR2 YFSETQ. The CDR3 is made up of 14 amino acids. The CDR3: CASSLDQSTDTQYF. CDR3 bases: TGCGCCAGCAGCTTGGATCAGAGCACAGATACGCAGTATTTT. The whole variable domain, filled in from reference TRBV5-1 and TRBJ2-3, reads KAGVTQTPRYLIKTRGQQVTLSCSPISGHRSVSWYQQTPGQGLQFLFEYFSETQRNKGNFPGRFSGRQFSNSRSEMNVSTLELGDSALYLCASSLDQSTDTQYFGPGTRLTVL.

This chain links TRBV9 with TRBJ2-2; D may be TRBD2 (7 bases). Looked up from germline, CDR1 is SGDLS and CDR2 is YYNGEE. The CDR3 length is 15 residues. V lost 0 bases and J 8 bases, leaving 14 bases between the germline ends. The DNA of the CDR3 is TGTGCCAGCAGCGTAGGTGGGGGGGCCTCTGGGGAGCTGTTTTTT. This sequence encodes CASSVGGGASGELFF. Filled out from reference TRBV9 and TRBJ2-2, the complete variable domain reads DSGVTQTPKHLITATGQRVTLRCSPRSGDLSVYWYQQSLDQGLQFLIQYYNGEERAKGNILERFSAQQFPDLHSELNLSSLELGDSALYFCASSVGGGASGELFFGEGSRLTVL.

This chain connects TRBV6-5 to TRBJ1-1, with D perhaps matching TRBD1 (5 bases). Germline V gene data show CDR1 as MNHEY and CDR2 as SVGAGI. V was shortened by 0 bases and J by 8 bases, with 16 bases between the two germline ends. The CDR3 length is 15 residues. Here the CDR3 DNA reads TGTGCCAGCAGTTACTCGATGACAGTAAGGGCCGAAGCTTTCTTT. Its translation: CASSYSMTVRAEAFF.

The chain combines TRBV2 with TRBJ2-1, with TRBD1 matching 7 bases. The CDR3 extends over 15 amino acids. Germline assignment: CDR1 SNHLY and CDR2 FYNNEI. The V and J ends lost 9 bases and 5 bases, in that order; junction bases with no gene match: 13. The CDR3 loop is CARGSFGTENNEQFF. The DNA for the CDR3 is TGTGCCAGAGGAAGCTTTGGGACAGAGAACAATGAGCAGTTCTTC.

This chain's CDR3 is CAWRRQEGQPQHF. CDR3 bases: TGTGCCTGGAGGCGACAGGAAGGTCAGCCCCAGCATTTT. The chain carries TRBV30 and TRBJ1-5, with a possible D match to TRBD1 (6 bases). The V end was cut by 3 bases, the J end by 6 bases, with 12 bases between. Germline V CDR1 and CDR2: GTSNPN, SVGIG (reference sequence). CDR3 size: 13 residues.

The chain uses TRBV9 and TRBJ1-6, with TRBD1 identical over 8 bases. Per germline, CDR1 SGDLS and CDR2 YYNGEE. CDR3 size: 15 residues. Trimming at V came to 0 bases and at J to 10 bases, leaving 6 bases not matched to a gene. This CDR3 reads CASSVDPRGQSPLHF. In DNA form, the CDR3 reads TGTGCCAGCAGCGTAGACCCCAGGGGGCAATCACCCCTCCACTTT.

The chain links TRBV18 to TRBJ1-2; D is perhaps TRBD1 (5 bases). V dropped 6 bases and J dropped 7 bases, with 21 bases sitting between them. From germline, CDR1 is KGHSH and CDR2 LQKENI. The CDR3 sequence is 15 residues long. The CDR3 here is CASSPSTQGPIGYTF. CDR3 DNA sequence: TGTGCCAGCTCGCCTAGTACCCAGGGCCCCATTGGCTACACCTTC.

This sequence joins TRBV27 and TRBJ1-5; 8 nucleotides line up with TRBD1. Germline lookup yields CDR1 MNHEY and CDR2 SMNVEV (reference sequence). V lost 5 bases to trimming and J lost 5 bases; unmatched junction nucleotides: 8. This CDR3 contains 15 residues. The CDR3 sequence: CASSVGTGRHQPQHF. The CDR3 DNA follows: TGTGCCAGCAGTGTCGGGACAGGACGCCATCAGCCCCAGCATTTT.

In this sample, this clone turned up a few times. The V call is TRBV9, the J call TRBJ1-2, with 7 bases matching TRBD1. The V and J ends lost 4 bases and 2 bases, in that order; junction bases with no gene match: 5. CDR3 size: 14 residues. Germline loops: CDR1 SGDLS, CDR2 YYNGEE. Here the CDR3 reads CASSRDSMNYGYTF. The CDR3 coding sequence is TGTGCCAGCAGCAGGGACAGTATGAACTATGGCTACACCTTC.

J is TRBJ2-7 and V is TRBV6-1, with D possibly matching TRBD1 (6 bases). This CDR3 is 11 amino acids long. Deletions cut 5 bases from V and 4 bases from J, with 6 bases between. Germline V CDR1 and CDR2: MNHNS, SASEGT. The CDR3 region is CASSTGYEQYF. The CDR3 DNA reads as TGTGCCAGCAGTACAGGGTACGAGCAGTACTTC.

This clone turned up a few times. The chain employs TRBV5-1 and TRBJ2-1; no firm D call. Germline CDR1 is SGHRS and CDR2 is YFSETQ. Trimming left V 0 bases short and J 5 bases short, with 12 bases between. This CDR3 has 15 amino acids. CDR3: CASSLGLTSNNEQFF. In nucleotides, the CDR3 is TGCGCCAGCAGCTTGGGCCTGACTTCCAACAATGAGCAGTTCTTC.

This clone was detected only a few times. The V call is TRBV19, the J call TRBJ1-2; D gene ambiguous. V was shortened by 5 bases and J by 7 bases, with 8 bases between the two germline ends. This CDR3 is built from 11 residues. CDR1 is LNHDA, CDR2 SQIVND, per germline (reference sequence). CDR3 protein: CASSWSGGYTF. As DNA, the CDR3 is TGTGCCAGTAGTTGGAGTGGTGGCTACACCTTC.

The chain has TRBV7-9 and TRBJ1-1, with 7 bases lining up with TRBD1. This CDR3 region has 17 residues. Looked up from germline, CDR1 is SEHNR and CDR2 is FQNEAQ (reference sequence). V lost 5 bases to trimming and J lost 0 bases; unmatched junction nucleotides: 12. The CDR3 sequence: CASSLGLTGQLNTEAFF. The CDR3 coding sequence is TGTGCCAGCAGCCTAGGTTTGACGGGACAGCTGAACACTGAAGCTTTCTTT.

The chain has TRBV19 and TRBJ1-4; TRBD1 might be the D (5 bases). With 3 bases removed from V and 8 bases from J, the gap between germline ends came to 16 bases. Looked up from germline, CDR1 is LNHDA and CDR2 is SQIVND (reference sequence). CDR3 length equals 15 residues. The CDR3, as DNA: TGTGCCAGTAGTATTCGACAGACCAAAGGGGAAAAACTGTTTTTT. Protein: CASSIRQTKGEKLFF.

The chain employs TRBV9 and TRBJ2-2; D gene unclear. V gave up 0 bases and J gave up 5 bases, with 8 bases separating them. This CDR3 comprises 14 residues. The V gene's germline CDR1 is SGDLS and CDR2 YYNGEE. CDR3 protein: CASSVDLRTGELFF. In nucleotides, the CDR3 is TGTGCCAGCAGCGTAGATTTGAGGACCGGGGAGCTGTTTTTT. The full variable domain, its missing parts supplied by reference TRBV9 and TRBJ2-2, is DSGVTQTPKHLITATGQRVTLRCSPRSGDLSVYWYQQSLDQGLQFLIQYYNGEERAKGNILERFSAQQFPDLHSELNLSSLELGDSALYFCASSVDLRTGELFFGEGSRLTVL.